These 27 T cell receptor beta chains originate from one sample sequenced in a study of cytomegalovirus exposure and HLA in healthy donors. Primers included in the PCR were 60 Vbeta and 13 Jbeta primers. Clones were sequenced by immunoSEQ multiplex PCR, and TCRdb holds only the in-frame ones, with some missing. The sample holds about 130,000 clones; 82% are singletons and the top ten take 1.2%. Sequences were obtained from PBMCs. The receptors originated from a boy between 10 and 17 years old in good health and CMV-seronegative.

The CDR3 here is CASSIERYNQPQHF. CDR3 bases: TGTGCCAGTAGTATAGAGCGGTACAATCAGCCCCAGCATTTT. The chain is built from TRBV19 and TRBJ1-5; D gene uncertain. This CDR3 has 14 amino acids. The germline V and J ends were trimmed by 0 bases and 3 bases, with 6 bases remaining between them. Germline V lookup: CDR1 LNHDA, CDR2 SQIVND (reference sequence).

Details on this clone: Other DNA sequences in this sample translate to the same CDR3. This chain uses TRBV5-1 with TRBJ2-3, with D maybe TRBD1 (5 bases). Germline V gene data show CDR1 as SGHRS and CDR2 as YFSETQ. This CDR3 has 15 amino acids. Trimming pared 0 bases from V and 0 bases from J, leaving 8 bases between. The CDR3 nucleotides read TGCGCCAGCAGCTTGGGGGGCACTAGCACAGATACGCAGTATTTT. Translating it yields CASSLGGTSTDTQYF.

The chain has TRBV4-1 and TRBJ2-2; 8 bases match TRBD2. V gave up 10 bases and J gave up 5 bases; unmatched junction bases: 12. The CDR3 runs to 15 residues. The V gene's germline CDR1 is MGHRA and CDR2 YSYEKL. The CDR3: CATGGGSKGTGELFF. The CDR3, as DNA: TGCGCCACCGGGGGGGGTAGTAAGGGGACCGGGGAGCTGTTTTTT.

The DNA of the CDR3 is TGTGCCAGCAGCCAGCGCAGGGACTACGAGCAGTACTTC. Translated, it gives CASSQRRDYEQYF. The chain links TRBV7-9 to TRBJ2-7, with D perhaps TRBD1 (5 bases). CDR3 length equals 13 residues. CDR1 and CDR2 from the germline V gene are SEHNR and FQNEAQ (reference sequence). V lost 5 bases to trimming and J lost 3 bases, with 11 bases between them.

V and J are TRBV4-2 and TRBJ1-5, with D maybe TRBD1 (5 bases). The CDR3 covers 15 residues. Germline V gene sequence: CDR1 LGHNA, CDR2 YNFKEQ. The V and J ends lost 0 bases and 4 bases respectively, with 10 bases between them. The CDR3 protein is CASSQDRGQNQPQHF. The CDR3 DNA reads TGTGCCAGCAGCCAAGATAGGGGCCAAAATCAGCCCCAGCATTTT.

J is TRBJ2-1 and V is TRBV5-1, with a possible D match to TRBD1 (6 bases). Germline assignment: CDR1 SGHRS and CDR2 YFSETQ. The CDR3 extends over 19 amino acids. The V gene lost 0 bases and the J gene lost 0 bases, with 19 bases spanning the gap. Here the CDR3 DNA reads TGCGCCAGCAGCTTGGTAGGGCTACAGGGACACAGCTCCTACAATGAGCAGTTCTTC. Amino acid sequence: CASSLVGLQGHSSYNEQFF.

The J gene is TRBJ2-5, the V gene TRBV5-8; no firm D call. The germline V and J ends were trimmed by 2 bases and 1 base, with 12 bases remaining between them. The CDR3 contains 15 residues. CDR1 SGHTS and CDR2 YDEGEE come from the germline V gene. CDR3 sequence reads: CASSFSQVFQETQYF. The CDR3 nucleotides are TGTGCCAGCAGCTTTTCTCAGGTGTTCCAAGAGACCCAGTACTTC.

This rearrangement joins TRBV6-5 to TRBJ2-1; 8 bases map to TRBD2. In germline, CDR1 is MNHEY, CDR2 SVGAGI. V was clipped by 6 bases and J by 8 bases; unmatched bases: 6. The CDR3 totals 13 residues. The chain's CDR3 is CASRNGRADEQFF. The DNA of the CDR3 is TGTGCCAGCAGGAACGGGAGGGCGGATGAGCAGTTCTTC.

This rearrangement joins TRBV14 to TRBJ2-1, with TRBD2 identical over 11 bases. The CDR3 contains 16 residues. The germline V gene has CDR1 SGHDN and CDR2 FVKESK. Unmatched junction bases numbered 8, after V lost 2 bases and J lost 8 bases. In nucleotides, the CDR3 is TGTGCCAGCAGCCAACTACTAGCGGGGGCAGGCCATGAGCAGTTCTTC. Residues: CASSQLLAGAGHEQFF.

This clone was found a few times. The rearrangement links TRBV4-2 to TRBJ2-1; 12 nucleotides line up with TRBD2. CDR3 length: 16 residues. Looked up from germline, CDR1 is LGHNA and CDR2 is YNFKEQ. Trimming took 4 bases from V and 8 from J; bases not matched to a gene: 9. The CDR3 sequence is CASSRGLAGGVDEQFF. CDR3 coding DNA: TGTGCCAGCAGCCGCGGGCTAGCGGGAGGGGTCGATGAGCAGTTCTTC.

The gene calls are TRBV4-2 and TRBJ1-1; TRBD1 is a possible D gene (6 bases). The CDR3 spans 16 residues. Germline V CDR1 and CDR2: LGHNA, YNFKEQ. The V and J ends lost 0 bases and 5 bases respectively, with 16 bases between them. CDR3 nucleotide sequence: TGTGCCAGCAGCCAAGATGGTGGGTCGCAGGGGACTGAAGCTTTCTTT. Translated, it gives CASSQDGGSQGTEAFF.

This clone was observed once. This chain's CDR3 is CASSVVLAGEETQYF. The CDR3 DNA reads TGTGCCAGCAGCGTAGTTCTAGCGGGAGAGGAGACCCAGTACTTC. The genes are TRBV9 and TRBJ2-5, with 10 bases that match TRBD2. The CDR3 totals 15 residues. Germline lookup yields CDR1 SGDLS and CDR2 YYNGEE. Trimming cost V 0 bases and J 5 bases; bases outside gene matches: 4. The complete variable domain, with remaining parts taken from reference TRBV9 and TRBJ2-5, reads DSGVTQTPKHLITATGQRVTLRCSPRSGDLSVYWYQQSLDQGLQFLIQYYNGEERAKGNILERFSAQQFPDLHSELNLSSLELGDSALYFCASSVVLAGEETQYFGPGTRLLVL.

This sequence joins TRBV27 and TRBJ2-7, with 7 bases fitting TRBD1. The CDR3 spans 13 residues. V shed 5 bases and J 3 bases; nucleotides not matched to a gene: 4. CDR1 is MNHEY, CDR2 SMNVEV, per germline (reference sequence). The CDR3 DNA sequence: TGTGCCAGCAGTCGGGGACAGTACTACGAGCAGTACTTC. Amino acid sequence: CASSRGQYYEQYF.

V usage is TRBV19 and J usage is TRBJ1-2, with 12 bases that match TRBD1. CDR1 and CDR2 (germline): LNHDA, SQIVND (reference sequence). V was clipped by 7 bases and J by 8 bases; unmatched bases: 14. This CDR3 spans 16 amino acids. The DNA of the CDR3 is TGTGCCAGTACCGCAGGAGGGACAGGGGGCCTACGGGGCTACACCTTC. It yields the protein CASTAGGTGGLRGYTF.

This chain uses TRBV30 with TRBJ2-3, with 10 positions matching TRBD1. Trimming at V came to 5 bases and at J to 0 bases, leaving 2 bases not matched to a gene. The CDR3 is 14 residues long. Germline V gives CDR1 GTSNPN, CDR2 SVGIG (reference sequence). The CDR3 is CAWDRGLSTDTQYF. Written as DNA, the CDR3 is TGTGCCTGGGACAGGGGGCTGAGCACAGATACGCAGTATTTT. The variable domain in full, completed from reference TRBV30 and TRBJ2-3, reads SQTIHQWPATLVQPVGSPLSLECTVEGTSNPNLYWYRQAAGRGLQLLFYSVGIGQISSEVPQNLSASRPQDRQFILSSKKLLLSDSGFYLCAWDRGLSTDTQYFGPGTRLTVL.

The chain couples TRBV29-1 to TRBJ1-2; 9 bases align to TRBD1. The germline V gene has CDR1 SQVTM and CDR2 ANQGSEA. The V segment lost 4 bases and the J segment 4 bases; nucleotides outside the gene matches: 10. The CDR3 is made up of 15 amino acids. CDR3 nucleotides: TGCAGCGTTGTGTTTGGACAGGGGTATCTCTATGGCTACACCTTC. It translates to CSVVFGQGYLYGYTF.

V usage is TRBV6-1 and J usage is TRBJ2-7; a possible D gene is TRBD1 (6 bases). CDR1 and CDR2 (germline): MNHNS, SASEGT. There are 13 residues in the CDR3. The V gene lost 4 bases and the J gene lost 3 bases, with 10 bases spanning the gap. CDR3 sequence: CASSGARGYEQYF. The DNA for the CDR3 is TGTGCCAGCAGTGGCGCCAGGGGCTACGAGCAGTACTTC.

The V call is TRBV15, the J call TRBJ2-7; tentative D call: TRBD1 (5 bases). Germline V gene sequence: CDR1 LNHNV, CDR2 YYDKDF (reference sequence). The CDR3 consists of 15 residues. V was trimmed by 0 bases and J by 4 bases, leaving 13 bases between them. CDR3 region: CATSREFGARYEQYF. CDR3 sequence (DNA): TGTGCCACCAGCAGAGAATTTGGGGCCAGGTACGAGCAGTACTTC.

The CDR3 region has the DNA TGTGCCAGCAGTGAAGGCCTAGCGAGTTCCTACGAGCAGTACTTC. It specifies CASSEGLASSYEQYF. The chain uses TRBV6-1 and TRBJ2-7, with D tentatively TRBD2 (6 bases). V lost 1 base, J lost 1 base, and 11 bases lay in between. In germline, CDR1 is MNHNS, CDR2 SASEGT. This CDR3 has 15 amino acids.

CDR3 coding DNA: TGTGCCAGCAGCTCCAGGACAGGACTTTACGAGCAGTACTTC. This gives the protein CASSSRTGLYEQYF. V gene TRBV7-8 combines with J gene TRBJ2-7; 7 bases are a match to TRBD1. Per the germline V gene, CDR1 is SGHVS and CDR2 is FQNEAQ. This CDR3 is built from 14 residues. Losses at the gene ends were 4 bases for V and 4 bases for J; bases not matched to a gene: 7. The whole variable domain, filled in from reference TRBV7-8 and TRBJ2-7, reads GAGVSQSPRYKVAKRGQDVALRCDPISGHVSLFWYQQALGQGPEFLTYFQNEAQLDKSGLPSDRFFAERPEGSVSTLKIQRTQQEDSAVYLCASSSRTGLYEQYFGPGTRLTVT.

The chain uses TRBV7-9 and TRBJ2-1, with D possibly TRBD2 on 7 matching bases. CDR1 is SEHNR and CDR2 is FQNEAQ in the germline V gene (reference sequence). The germline V and J ends were trimmed by 4 bases and 8 bases, with 21 bases remaining between them. This CDR3 region has 16 residues. The CDR3 sequence is CASSSEGTTGGDEQFF. Here the CDR3 DNA reads TGTGCCAGCAGCTCGGAGGGGACTACGGGGGGCGATGAGCAGTTCTTC. Combining the CDR3 with reference TRBV7-9 and TRBJ2-1 gives the whole variable domain DTGVSQNPRHKITKRGQNVTFRCDPISEHNRLYWYRQTLGQGPEFLTYFQNEAQLEKSRLLSDRFSAERPKGSFSTLEIQRTEQGDSAMYLCASSSEGTTGGDEQFFGPGTRLTVL.

The rearrangement uses TRBV7-9 and TRBJ1-2; a possible D gene is TRBD1 (5 bases). V was shortened by 1 base and J by 7 bases, with 19 bases between the two germline ends. The CDR3 contains 16 residues. Per the germline V gene, CDR1 is SEHNR and CDR2 is FQNEAQ (reference sequence). DNA of the CDR3: TGTGCCAGCAGCTTAGGGGGCAGTGAGCTTTCGCGTGGCTACACCTTC. Its protein product is CASSLGGSELSRGYTF.

The V gene is TRBV4-1, the J gene TRBJ1-1, with D possibly TRBD1 on 5 matching bases. Germline CDR1 MGHRA, CDR2 YSYEKL. V lost 4 bases to trimming and J lost 7 bases, with 13 bases between them. CDR3 length equals 13 residues. The CDR3: CASSPREFNEAFF. The CDR3 coding sequence is TGCGCCAGCAGCCCCAGGGAATTTAATGAAGCTTTCTTT.

This chain joins TRBV5-4 and TRBJ2-1; 12 bases match TRBD2. The germline V gene encodes CDR1 SGHNT and CDR2 YYREEE (reference sequence). V shed 4 bases, J shed 6 bases, and the junction held 5 bases outside the gene matches. CDR3 size: 15 residues. The CDR3 nucleotides read TGTGCCAGCAGCCTAGCGGGAGGGCCATCCAATGAGCAGTTCTTC. It yields the protein CASSLAGGPSNEQFF.

This chain connects TRBV7-7 to TRBJ2-2; 8 nucleotides match TRBD2. The germline V gene has CDR1 SSHAT and CDR2 FNYEAQ (reference sequence). The ends lost 3 bases at V and 7 bases at J; junction bases unmatched: 7. The CDR3 is made up of 15 amino acids. The CDR3 spells CASSLVAGMVGELFF. The CDR3 DNA is TGTGCCAGCAGCTTGGTAGCGGGAATGGTCGGGGAGCTGTTTTTT. Full variable domain (missing parts from reference TRBV7-7 and TRBJ2-2): GAGVSQSPRYKVTKRGQDVTLRCDPISSHATLYWYQQALGQGPEFLTYFNYEAQPDKSGLPSDRFSAERPEGSISTLTIQRTEQRDSAMYRCASSLVAGMVGELFFGEGSRLTVL.

The CDR3 sequence: CASTSGDWGTDTQYF. The CDR3 nucleotides read TGTGCCAGCACTAGCGGAGACTGGGGCACAGATACGCAGTATTTT. V usage is TRBV27 and J usage is TRBJ2-3, with 7 positions matching TRBD2. Germline CDR1 reads MNHEY; CDR2 reads SMNVEV (reference sequence). The J segment lost 1 base and the V segment lost 7 bases, leaving 8 bases of the junction unmatched. This CDR3 spans 15 amino acids.

The V gene is TRBV9, the J gene TRBJ2-7, with D possibly being TRBD1 (5 bases). Germline CDR1 and CDR2: SGDLS and YYNGEE. This CDR3 is built from 14 residues. Trimming removed 2 bases at V and 2 bases at J, with 11 bases between. CDR3 sequence (DNA): TGTGCCAGCAGCGTTGCAGGGCTACCCTACGAGCAGTACTTC. This gives the protein CASSVAGLPYEQYF.